These 19 T cell receptor beta chains were sequenced from one sample in a study of blood T cell repertoires in COVID-19. Using immunoSEQ multiplex PCR, the repertoire was profiled, and TCRdb retains in-frame clones only, with some absent. The table shows fewer than 250,000 clones, with around four fifths occurring only once. The sequenced material came from peripheral blood. The source of these receptors is a woman in her sixties with active or convalescent COVID-19.

The CDR3 DNA sequence: TGTGCCAGCAGCACGACAGGCGATGAAGCTTTCTTT. This codes for CASSTTGDEAFF. The V and J genes are TRBV7-9 and TRBJ1-1; D perhaps matches TRBD1 (6 bases). The CDR3 loop spans 12 amino acids. The V gene lost 5 bases and the J gene lost 7 bases, with 11 bases spanning the gap. Germline CDR1 and CDR2: SEHNR and FQNEAQ (reference sequence). The full variable domain, rest sourced from reference TRBV7-9 and TRBJ1-1, is DTGVSQNPRHKITKRGQNVTFRCDPISEHNRLYWYRQTLGQGPEFLTYFQNEAQLEKSRLLSDRFSAERPKGSFSTLEIQRTEQGDSAMYLCASSTTGDEAFFGQGTRLTVV.

In its sample, this clone was seen once. V usage is TRBV7-9 and J usage is TRBJ2-5; D possibly corresponds to TRBD1 (6 bases). CDR3 size: 18 residues. The germline CDR1 and CDR2 sequences are SEHNR and FQNEAQ (reference sequence). Trimming shortened V by 1 base and J by 0 bases, and 18 bases separated the two germline ends. Here the CDR3 DNA reads TGTGCCAGCAGCTTAGGGAGGTTTAGGACAGCTTACCAAGAGACCCAGTACTTC. Protein: CASSLGRFRTAYQETQYF. Looking up the rest from reference TRBV7-9 and TRBJ2-5 gives the full variable domain: DTGVSQNPRHKITKRGQNVTFRCDPISEHNRLYWYRQTLGQGPEFLTYFQNEAQLEKSRLLSDRFSAERPKGSFSTLEIQRTEQGDSAMYLCASSLGRFRTAYQETQYFGPGTRLLVL.

With respect to this clone: Other DNA sequences within the sample encode an identical CDR3. The J gene is TRBJ1-1, the V gene TRBV5-1; D possibly corresponds to TRBD1 (5 bases). With 0 bases removed from V and 0 bases from J, the gap between germline ends came to 6 bases. The germline V gene encodes CDR1 SGHRS and CDR2 YFSETQ. This CDR3 is built from 14 residues. CDR3 nucleotide sequence: TGCGCCAGCAGCTTGGGCAGGGTGAACACTGAAGCTTTCTTT. It encodes CASSLGRVNTEAFF.

This CDR3 is CSVSNIGRGNTEAFF. CDR3 DNA: TGCAGCGTTAGCAACATTGGACGGGGGAACACTGAAGCTTTCTTT. The chain is built from TRBV29-1 and TRBJ1-1; unclear D gene. The CDR3 covers 15 residues. Trimming took 5 bases from V and 1 from J, leaving 17 bases between them. Germline-derived CDR1 and CDR2 are SQVTM and ANQGSEA.

The CDR3 DNA follows: TGTGCCAGCAGCGTCGCCTCGGGACCCCTCCACTTT. Amino acids: CASSVASGPLHF. The V call is TRBV9, the J call TRBJ1-6; D unclear. The V end lost 2 bases, the J end lost 12 bases, and 9 bases lay between the germline ends. The CDR3 contains 12 residues. The V gene's germline CDR1 is SGDLS and CDR2 YYNGEE.

This chain uses TRBV6-5 with TRBJ1-1; D remains ambiguous. This CDR3 has 12 residues. V gave up 6 bases and J gave up 8 bases, with 13 bases separating them. Looked up from germline, CDR1 is MNHEY and CDR2 is SVGAGI. The CDR3 reads CASRGDLLEAFF. In DNA form, the CDR3 reads TGTGCCAGCAGGGGTGACTTACTCGAAGCTTTCTTT.

The chain links TRBV10-3 to TRBJ2-7, with 9 bases identical to TRBD1. The CDR3 totals 15 residues. Germline CDR1 reads ENHRY; CDR2 reads SYGVKD. The trim removed 7 bases at V and 4 bases at J, leaving 11 bases unmatched. This CDR3 is CAIKDTGTGRYEQYF. CDR3 coding DNA: TGTGCCATCAAGGACACCGGGACAGGGAGATACGAGCAGTACTTC.

The chain couples TRBV7-3 to TRBJ2-3; 7 nucleotides match TRBD2. The CDR3 loop spans 16 amino acids. Germline CDR1 and CDR2: SGHTA and FQGTGA. J was trimmed by 4 bases and V by 2 bases; bases with no gene match: 9. CDR3 nucleotide sequence: TGTGCCAGCAGCTTATCTGGCGGGAGTATGGCAGATACGCAGTATTTT. This translates into CASSLSGGSMADTQYF.

J is TRBJ1-2 and V is TRBV25-1; D remains ambiguous. This CDR3 contains 14 residues. Germline V gene data show CDR1 as MGHDK and CDR2 as SYGVNS. V was pared by 5 bases and J by 2 bases, with 12 bases between. The CDR3 loop is CASSNAGRNYGYTF. CDR3 nucleotide sequence: TGTGCCAGCAGTAACGCCGGGAGGAACTATGGCTACACCTTC.

This chain joins TRBV28 and TRBJ1-4, with a possible D match to TRBD1 (5 bases). Trimming took 5 bases from V and 3 from J, leaving 13 bases between them. The CDR3 is made up of 15 amino acids. Looked up from germline, CDR1 is MDHEN and CDR2 is SYDVKM. This CDR3 is CASSEPGGANEKLFF. The CDR3 coding sequence is TGTGCCAGCAGTGAGCCGGGGGGGGCTAATGAAAAACTGTTTTTT. Full variable domain (missing parts from reference TRBV28 and TRBJ1-4): DVKVTQSSRYLVKRTGEKVFLECVQDMDHENMFWYRQDPGLGLRLIYFSYDVKMKEKGDIPEGYSVSREKKERFSLILESASTNQTSMYLCASSEPGGANEKLFFGSGTQLSVL.

This clone was observed once. The V call is TRBV18, the J call TRBJ1-1, with no clear D. V was cut by 2 bases and J by 3 bases, with 7 bases left in between. The CDR3 is made up of 13 amino acids. In germline, CDR1 is KGHSH, CDR2 LQKENI. CDR3 bases: TGTGCCAGCTCACCAACCCGGGACACTGAAGCTTTCTTT. Amino acid sequence: CASSPTRDTEAFF. The full variable domain, with the rest looked up from reference TRBV18 and TRBJ1-1, is NAGVMQNPRHLVRRRGQEARLRCSPMKGHSHVYWYRQLPEEGLKFMVYLQKENIIDESGMPKERFSAEFPKEGPSILRIQQVVRGDSAAYFCASSPTRDTEAFFGQGTRLTVV.

A few counts support this clone. This sequence joins TRBV29-1 and TRBJ2-3; maybe TRBD1 (6 bases). This CDR3 has 13 residues. V lost 6 bases and J 5 bases, leaving 15 bases between the germline ends. Germline CDR1 reads SQVTM; CDR2 reads ANQGSEA. CDR3: CSVSTGYRDTQYF. The CDR3, as DNA: TGCAGCGTCTCCACAGGGTACAGAGATACGCAGTATTTT.

The rearrangement joins TRBV19 to TRBJ2-2; D ambiguous. The ends were cut back, 4 bases at V and 1 base at J, with 7 bases in the middle. The CDR3 has 14 residues. The V gene's germline CDR1 is LNHDA and CDR2 SQIVND (reference sequence). CDR3 nucleotides: TGTGCCAGTAGTAGTAGCAGGAACACCGGGGAGCTGTTTTTT. Residues: CASSSSRNTGELFF.

V usage is TRBV15 and J usage is TRBJ2-5; TRBD1 matches 7 bases. CDR1 and CDR2 from the germline V gene are LNHNV and YYDKDF (reference sequence). The J segment lost 5 bases and the V segment lost 0 bases, leaving 3 bases of the junction unmatched. The CDR3 length is 14 residues. DNA of the CDR3: TGTGCCACCAGCAGAGATTCCAGGGGGGAGACCCAGTACTTC. The encoded protein is CATSRDSRGETQYF.

The chain recombines TRBV28 with TRBJ1-2; 7 bases align to TRBD1. CDR3 length: 17 residues. Per germline, CDR1 MDHEN and CDR2 SYDVKM. J gave up 1 base and V 6 bases, and 14 bases lay outside the gene matches. In DNA, the CDR3 is TGTGCCAGCAGGATATCAGGACAGGACACCATTAACTATGGCTACACCTTC. This sequence encodes CASRISGQDTINYGYTF.

The V gene is TRBV5-6, the J gene TRBJ2-7; D may be TRBD1 (6 bases). The V end was cut by 2 bases, the J end by 1 base, with 10 bases between. The CDR3 has 14 residues. The germline CDR1 and CDR2 sequences are SGHDT and YYEEEE. The CDR3 DNA reads as TGTGCCAGCAGCTTACAGGGCCTATCCTACGAGCAGTACGTC. Translation gives CASSLQGLSYEQYV.

This chain links TRBV6-5 with TRBJ1-4; perhaps TRBD1 as D (5 bases). Germline V lookup: CDR1 MNHEY, CDR2 SVGAGI. The CDR3 has 14 residues. Trimming pared 6 bases from V and 7 bases from J, leaving 15 bases between. The CDR3 reads CASRGRRGVEKLFF. DNA of the CDR3: TGTGCCAGCAGGGGGCGGAGGGGCGTTGAAAAACTGTTTTTT.

V gene TRBV3-1 (or the pseudogene TRBV3-2) combines with J gene TRBJ1-2; D call uncertain. The ends were cut back, 1 base at V and 4 bases at J, with 10 bases in the middle. The CDR3 has 14 amino acids. The germline V gene encodes CDR1 LGHDT and CDR2 YNNKEL (reference sequence). Here the CDR3 reads CASSQGQGAYGYTF. CDR3 in DNA: TGTGCCAGCAGCCAAGGGCAAGGAGCCTATGGCTACACCTTC.

The rearrangement links TRBV10-2 to TRBJ1-5, with unresolved D. V was pared by 0 bases and J by 4 bases, with 7 bases between. The CDR3 totals 14 residues. Germline V gene data show CDR1 as WSHSY and CDR2 as SAAADI. DNA for the CDR3: TGCGCCAGCAGTGAGTCCGGGGTGAATCAGCCCCAGCATTTT. Amino acids: CASSESGVNQPQHF.